This TCR beta chain was sequenced in a study of Graves' ophthalmopathy and Graves' hyperthyroidism (dated by TCRdb to 2016 to 2018). Context from the whole study: Peripheral blood was collected at initial diagnosis, prior to any treatment. To tell Graves' ophthalmopathy apart from Graves' hyperthyroidism, and to predict which patients would progress to ophthalmopathy, the study relied on TCR beta repertoire signatures. In total, around 130 blood samples were TCR-sequenced: around 42 ophthalmopathy, some 75 hyperthyroidism and roughly 17 hyperthyroidism-to-ophthalmopathy patients. To explore V-J signatures that distinguish ophthalmopathy from hyperthyroidism, a discovery set of 100 patients was enrolled, made up of roughly 41 with ophthalmopathy and 55 to 65 with stable hyperthyroidism. An independent validation cohort comprised some 19 hyperthyroidism patients and 15 to 17 patients who later progressed from hyperthyroidism to ophthalmopathy. In roughly 6 hyperthyroidism patients, the T-cell repertoires found in thyroid tissue were compared with those found in blood. Following sample collection, hyperthyroidism patients were given methimazole at a starting dose of 30 mg daily, and ophthalmopathy patients were given high-dose intravenous methylprednisolone. The roughly 94 discovery patients were randomly divided into training and test sets at a 7:3 ratio. General conclusions and limits of the study: Most expanded thyroid clonotypes with a frequency above 0.001 also appeared in blood, which suggests that blood repertoires may reflect the immune response in the thyroid. Sample size was not statistically predetermined, and group allocation was not concealed from the investigators. In validation, the model predicted ophthalmopathy progression with over 60% sensitivity and roughly 78% specificity; roughly 11 predicted patients were CT-confirmed with GO in a median of 6.5 months. Ophthalmopathy was separated from stable hyperthyroidism by the 13-signature model with around 89% sensitivity and approximately 84% specificity in cross-validation and with 80%/75% in the test set.

This clonotype was observed a few times. Its target antigen remains unknown. The record has no base qualities; no much larger clone is one base away. Hyperthyroidism was considered stable if no progression to ophthalmopathy occurred within 18 months of follow-up. Hyperthyroidism patients were newly diagnosed, were aged 18 to 65 years, and had a disease duration under 2 months. Anyone with other autoimmune diseases, uncontrolled infections, pregnancy or lactation was excluded from the study. Clinical symptoms, serum thyroxine, TRAb, thyroid ultrasound and orbital computed tomography formed the basis of the diagnosis. Using Ficoll-Paque density gradient centrifugation, PBMCs were isolated from over 8.5 ml of fresh peripheral blood. Total RNA was extracted using Trizol reagent, and RNA quality was checked on an Agilent 2100 Bioanalyzer. For repertoire sequencing, TCR beta CDR3 regions were amplified from RNA transcripts. The first round was an RT-PCR using HTBI primers with the Qiagen OneStep RT-PCR kit, and this first round was followed by a second-round multiplex PCR, then size selection and purification. Libraries were sequenced on an Illumina HiSeq2000 using paired-end 100 bp reads. In the original analysis: SOAPnuke was used to process the reads, removing any read that contained adapters or uncalled bases, had a mean Phred below 15, or lacked an exact match to the constant primer or identifier. High-quality paired reads were merged with COPE v1.2.5. Each unique nucleotide sequence was defined as a clonotype, and clonotypes were aligned to IMGT TRB V, D and J references with MiTCR v1.1. Analysis was restricted to V-J combinations with a frequency above 0.0001, which covered about 99% of repertoires. For each V-J combination, a TCR clonal expansion and chaos score was defined as the ratio of F50 clonal expansion to chaos observed in the TCRdist matrix. Welch's t-statistics and random forest were used to reduce the features to some 13 V-J combinations, which were then used as input to a naive Bayes classifier. The similarity between thyroid and blood repertoires was quantified using the Morisita-Horn index. TCRdb ran its own pipeline on the public reads, namely fastp trimming at Q25 and MiXCR clone calling, and kept in-frame beta chains. Rows are combined by CDR3 protein, so each entry shows the most common genes and DNA. TCRdb, not the authors, supplied the V and J calls. Counted in this sample were under 800,000 distinct CDR3 sequences; about 24% of them appeared once. The top ten hold approximately 7% of the sample.

The TCR was taken from a woman between 18 and 30 years old with stable Graves' hyperthyroidism. Some clones in this sample may be carry-over from other donors' samples. Donor details come from another sample of the same person, matched by shared clones. Sequenced input: peripheral blood.

The CDR3 region: CASSPPRTSESYEQYF. DNA sequence: TGTGCCAGCAGCCCTCCCCGGACTAGCGAGTCCTACGAGCAGTACTTC. The receptor chain draws on TRBV28 and TRBJ2-7; 9 nucleotides in the junction match TRBD2. For this chain, trimming is 6 bases at the V end and 1 base at the J end, and the number of junction bases without a gene match is 10. Counted from cysteine to phenylalanine, this CDR3 has 16 amino acids. This entry keeps only the CDR3 DNA: 48 bases, framed from base 1. The germline V gene yields MDHEN for CDR1 and SYDVKM for CDR2.